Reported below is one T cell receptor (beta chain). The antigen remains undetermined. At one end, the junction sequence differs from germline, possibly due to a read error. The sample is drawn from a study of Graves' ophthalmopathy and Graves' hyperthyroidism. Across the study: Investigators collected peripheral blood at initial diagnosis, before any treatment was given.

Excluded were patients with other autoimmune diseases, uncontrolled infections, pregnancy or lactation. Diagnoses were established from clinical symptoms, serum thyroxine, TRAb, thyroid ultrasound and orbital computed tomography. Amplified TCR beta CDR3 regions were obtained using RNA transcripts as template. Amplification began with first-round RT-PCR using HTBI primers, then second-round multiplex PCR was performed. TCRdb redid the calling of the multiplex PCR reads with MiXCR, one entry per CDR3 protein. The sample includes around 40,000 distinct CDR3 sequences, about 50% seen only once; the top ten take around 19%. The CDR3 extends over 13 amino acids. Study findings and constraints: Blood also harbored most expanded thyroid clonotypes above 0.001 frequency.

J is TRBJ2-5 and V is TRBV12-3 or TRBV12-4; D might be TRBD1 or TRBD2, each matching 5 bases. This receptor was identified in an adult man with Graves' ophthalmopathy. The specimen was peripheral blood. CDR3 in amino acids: CASRGTQAGNQHF. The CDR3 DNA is TGTGCCAGCAGGGGGACCCAAGCAGGCAACCAGCACTTC.